This T cell receptor (beta chain) was sequenced during a study of regulatory T cells in long-lasting Graves disease. Study-wide context: Persistent cases were those of Graves' disease that involved over 5 years of antithyroid drugs with positive TSH receptor antibodies.

Trimming took 4 bases from V and 5 from J; bases not matched to a gene: 10. The CDR3 covers 16 residues. Germline CDR1 is MNHEY and CDR2 is SVGEGT. The sample's time point: persistent/refractory GD, antithyroid drugs over 5 years with positive TRAb. Extracted PBMC RNA gave rise to the TCR library. It was an endocrinology department in Xi'an, China, that provided the patients. Findings and caveats of the study: TCR diversity was lower in persistent than newly diagnosed Graves' disease. Persistent disease exhibited a predilection for TRBV28, TRBJ1-2 and TRBJ2-5.

To note about this clonotype: Its target is unknown. This could be a read error, since a much larger clone is one nucleotide away.

In building TCR beta libraries, iRepertoire HTBI primers were used together with Arm-PCR of CDR3 regions. TCRdb itself ran the multiplex PCR reads through MiXCR, one entry per CDR3 protein. Among roughly 450,000 distinct CDR3 sequences, 20% to 30% were seen once, and the ten largest hold around 26%. The rearrangement links TRBV6-2 or TRBV6-3 to TRBJ2-5, with 10 bases that match TRBD2. This receptor was identified in a female donor with Graves disease. The specimen was peripheral blood mononuclear cells (PBMCs), collected when the disease was refractory, from a patient treated with antithyroid drugs. The CDR3 DNA sequence: TGTGCCAGCAGTTCCCGTCCTAGCGGGAGAGGGGAGACCCAGTACTTC. Its protein is CASSSRPSGRGETQYF.